The 26 T cell receptor beta chains reported below all come from one sample, sequenced in a study of T cells in Graves' hyperthyroidism and ophthalmopathy. Using RNA transcripts as the source, TCR beta CDR3 regions were amplified. Carried out on the TCR CDR3, a first-round RT-PCR used the HTBI primer set. TCRdb reprocessed the multiplex PCR reads via MiXCR and lists one record per CDR3 protein. Counted here are 640,000 or so distinct CDR3 sequences, roughly 15% occurring once; the ten biggest clones make up 3.5% to 4.5%. The sequenced material came from blood. The receptors derive from a woman aged 40 to 49 with Graves' ophthalmopathy.

V gene TRBV11-2 combines with J gene TRBJ1-1, with no clear D. Germline lookup yields CDR1 SGHAT and CDR2 FQNNGV. The germline V and J ends were trimmed by 0 bases and 0 bases, with 8 bases remaining between them. CDR3 length: 15 amino acids. CDR3 in DNA: TGTGCCAGCAGCTTAGAAAAAGATTTGAACACTGAAGCTTTCTTT. It encodes CASSLEKDLNTEAFF. The full variable domain, completed using reference TRBV11-2 and TRBJ1-1, is EAGVAQSPRYKIIEKRQSVAFWCNPISGHATLYWYQQILGQGPKLLIQFQNNGVVDDSQLPKDRFSAERLKGVDSTLKIQPAKLEDSAVYLCASSLEKDLNTEAFFGQGTRLTVV.

This clonotype was detected ten times or more. The rearrangement joins TRBV10-3 to TRBJ1-1; D unresolved. Germline values: CDR1 ENHRY, CDR2 SYGVKD. The CDR3 is 14 residues long. V was shortened by 3 bases and J by 4 bases, with 12 bases between the two germline ends. The CDR3 region is CAISDSKTSTEAFF. CDR3 DNA sequence: TGTGCCATCAGTGATTCCAAAACGAGCACTGAAGCTTTCTTT.

The chain is built from TRBV5-1 and TRBJ2-7, with D possibly matching TRBD2 (5 bases). CDR1 is SGHRS, CDR2 YFSETQ, per germline. The V end lost 3 bases, the J end lost 6 bases, and 10 bases lay between the germline ends. This CDR3 has 12 amino acids. The CDR3 DNA reads as TGCGCCAGCAGCTGGCTAGCTGGCGAGCAGTACTTC. As protein: CASSWLAGEQYF.

This clonotype was seen many times. The chain carries TRBV6-1 and TRBJ1-1, with D possibly TRBD1 on 6 matching bases. The V and J ends lost 6 bases and 1 base respectively, with 18 bases between them. This CDR3 has 16 residues. Germline V gene data show CDR1 as MNHNS and CDR2 as SASEGT. The CDR3 region is CASSLDRPPGNTEAFF. As DNA, the CDR3 is TGTGCCAGCAGCCTCGACAGGCCCCCCGGGAACACTGAAGCTTTCTTT.

The chain combines TRBV29-1 with TRBJ2-3; possibly TRBD2 for D (7 bases). Per germline, CDR1 SQVTM and CDR2 ANQGSEA. The CDR3 consists of 17 residues. Deletions cut 5 bases from V and 0 bases from J, with 21 bases between. The CDR3 coding sequence is TGCAGCGTTTCAAACCCACGGGAGGACAGCAGCACAGATACGCAGTATTTT. As protein: CSVSNPREDSSTDTQYF.

The V and J genes are TRBV10-3 and TRBJ2-5, with 10 bases identical to TRBD1. The CDR3 contains 12 residues. Germline CDR1 ENHRY, CDR2 SYGVKD. CDR3 sequence reads: CATGTGEETQYF. Here the CDR3 DNA reads TGTGCTACCGGGACAGGGGAAGAGACCCAGTACTTC.

This clonotype was seen repeatedly, ten times or more. The genes are TRBV5-6 and TRBJ2-2; 9 bases fit TRBD2. With V trimmed by 2 bases and J by 0 bases, 5 bases remained unmatched. Looked up from germline, CDR1 is SGHDT and CDR2 is YYEEEE. The CDR3 has 17 residues. DNA for the CDR3: TGTGCCAGCAGCTTTGGTCTAGCGGGGACGAACACCGGGGAGCTGTTTTTT. As protein: CASSFGLAGTNTGELFF.

This clonotype was seen repeatedly, ten times or more. The chain links TRBV27 to TRBJ2-5, with a weak D call TRBD2 (6 bases). Looked up from germline, CDR1 is MNHEY and CDR2 is SMNVEV (reference sequence). The V and J ends lost 3 bases and 6 bases respectively, with 17 bases between them. The CDR3 is 15 residues long. The DNA of the CDR3 is TGTGCCAGCAGTTTTTCTGGAGGGCCTGTCCAGACCCAGTACTTC. It translates to CASSFSGGPVQTQYF.

This clonotype has ten or more counts. J is TRBJ2-7 and V is TRBV2; D possibly matches TRBD1 or TRBD2 (5 bases each). Trimming removed 4 bases from V and 3 bases from J, with 10 bases in between. Germline V CDR1 and CDR2: SNHLY, FYNNEI. The CDR3 totals 13 residues. The CDR3 loop reads CASSAGRVYEQYF. CDR3 DNA: TGTGCCAGCAGTGCAGGGCGGGTCTACGAGCAGTACTTC.

This clonotype was recorded many times. This chain joins TRBV5-1 and TRBJ2-7; 9 nucleotides line up with TRBD1. Losses at the gene ends were 1 base for V and 2 bases for J; bases not matched to a gene: 13. This CDR3 contains 18 residues. Per the germline V gene, CDR1 is SGHRS and CDR2 is YFSETQ. CDR3 amino acids: CASSLTYKSGTGTYEQYF. CDR3 in DNA: TGCGCCAGCAGCTTGACCTACAAGAGCGGGACAGGGACCTACGAGCAGTACTTC.

This clonotype has a handful of counts. V gene TRBV20-1 combines with J gene TRBJ2-5; D could derive from TRBD1 or TRBD2 (5 bases each). Germline CDR1 DFQATT, CDR2 SNEGSKA (reference sequence). This CDR3 region has 13 residues. V dropped 1 base and J dropped 7 bases, with 13 bases sitting between them. CDR3 amino acids: CSARVTMGRTQYF. The CDR3 DNA is TGCAGTGCTAGAGTGACGATGGGACGGACCCAGTACTTC.

On this clonotype: Lacking the conserved final phenylalanine or tryptophan, this CDR3 likely reflects a read error. The rearrangement links TRBV14 to TRBJ2-7, with D perhaps TRBD1 (6 bases). The CDR3 loop spans 13 amino acids. Germline CDR1 reads SGHDN; CDR2 reads FVKESK. Between the trimmed V and J ends, which lost 5 bases and 3 bases, there was a span of 11 bases. The DNA for the CDR3 is TGTGCCAGCAGCGACAGGTTCCTCTACGAGCAGTACTCC. Protein: CASSDRFLYEQYS.

This clonotype was picked up many times. The rearrangement links TRBV29-1 to TRBJ1-1, with 7 positions matching TRBD1. CDR1 is SQVTM and CDR2 is ANQGSEA in the germline V gene. Trimming cost V 6 bases and J 4 bases; bases outside gene matches: 5. The CDR3 consists of 12 residues. Here the CDR3 DNA reads TGCAGCGTGATACAGGGGCCCACTGAAGCTTTCTTT. This codes for CSVIQGPTEAFF.

This clonotype was seen a handful of times. The gene calls are TRBV4-1 and TRBJ1-1; D gene uncertain. The CDR3 runs to 13 residues. The V gene lost 9 bases and the J gene lost 2 bases, with 13 bases spanning the gap. Per the germline V gene, CDR1 is MGHRA and CDR2 is YSYEKL. The CDR3 DNA sequence: TGCGCCAGTGTCGGGCAGACTAACACTGAAGCTTTCTTT. Protein: CASVGQTNTEAFF.

There are many counts of this clonotype. The chain is built from TRBV15 and TRBJ2-7; D gene ambiguous. Between the trimmed V and J ends, which lost 0 bases and 0 bases, there was a span of 6 bases. The CDR3 sequence is 14 residues long. Per the germline V gene, CDR1 is LNHNV and CDR2 is YYDKDF (reference sequence). The CDR3 loop is CATSRDSGSYEQYF. The CDR3, as DNA: TGTGCCACCAGCAGAGATAGTGGCTCCTACGAGCAGTACTTC.

The rearrangement uses TRBV2 and TRBJ2-7; perhaps TRBD2 as D (5 bases). Deletions cut 8 bases from V and 5 bases from J, with 16 bases between. The CDR3 runs to 13 residues. The V gene's germline CDR1 is SNHLY and CDR2 FYNNEI. The CDR3 DNA is TGTGCCAGCGCCGGGATTGTTGGAGACGAGCAGTACTTC. It specifies CASAGIVGDEQYF.

Many counts were recorded for this clonotype. The chain links TRBV19 to TRBJ1-1; D is undetermined. V dropped 3 bases and J dropped 6 bases, with 11 bases sitting between them. The CDR3 is 13 amino acids. The germline V gene encodes CDR1 LNHDA and CDR2 SQIVND (reference sequence). CDR3 in amino acids: CASSIVGYSEAFF. The CDR3 DNA is TGTGCCAGTAGTATCGTGGGTTACTCTGAAGCTTTCTTT.

This clonotype has ten or more counts. This chain joins TRBV19 and TRBJ2-7; D remains ambiguous. The V end lost 5 bases, the J end lost 2 bases, and 10 bases lay between the germline ends. CDR1 LNHDA and CDR2 SQIVND come from the germline V gene (reference sequence). The CDR3 totals 13 residues. The chain's CDR3 is CASSASTTYEQYF. The DNA of the CDR3 is TGTGCCAGTAGTGCATCGACAACCTACGAGCAGTACTTC.

This clonotype has a count of ten or more. V gene TRBV6-5 combines with J gene TRBJ1-1; tentative D call: TRBD1 (5 bases). The CDR3 extends over 15 amino acids. Germline lookup yields CDR1 MNHEY and CDR2 SVGAGI. V was shortened by 0 bases and J by 3 bases, with 11 bases between the two germline ends. DNA of the CDR3: TGTGCCAGCAGTTACTCGACCGGGGCCTACACTGAAGCTTTCTTT. Its protein product is CASSYSTGAYTEAFF.

This clonotype was observed at least ten times. This sequence joins TRBV6-1 and TRBJ1-1; 7 bases line up with TRBD1. Germline V CDR1 and CDR2: MNHNS, SASEGT. The CDR3 spans 15 residues. Germline trimming cut 5 bases from V and 2 bases from J; bases unmatched to any gene: 8. The CDR3 bases are TGTGCCAGCAGTCCTACGACAGGGCGTAACACTGAAGCTTTCTTT. It specifies CASSPTTGRNTEAFF.

This clonotype was observed at least ten times. The V call is TRBV13, the J call TRBJ2-7; D might be TRBD1 or TRBD2, each matching 5 bases. CDR1 and CDR2 from the germline V gene are PRHDT and FYEKMQ (reference sequence). V was trimmed by 0 bases and J by 5 bases, leaving 20 bases between them. This CDR3 spans 17 amino acids. CDR3 nucleotide sequence: TGTGCCAGCAGCTTAGGCCATGGGGCGGGTGAGGTGGACGAGCAGTACTTC. This encodes CASSLGHGAGEVDEQYF. The full variable domain, with the rest looked up from reference TRBV13 and TRBJ2-7, is AAGVIQSPRHLIKEKRETATLKCYPIPRHDTVYWYQQGPGQDPQFLISFYEKMQSDKGSIPDRFSAQQFSDYHSELNMSSLELGDSALYFCASSLGHGAGEVDEQYFGPGTRLTVT.

This clonotype was counted at least ten times. The V call is TRBV28, the J call TRBJ1-1; D is possibly TRBD1 (5 bases). V was shortened by 8 bases and J by 3 bases, with 13 bases between the two germline ends. The CDR3 is 13 amino acids. Germline lookup yields CDR1 MDHEN and CDR2 SYDVKM. CDR3 loop: CASGRDSYTEAFF. In DNA form, the CDR3 reads TGTGCCAGCGGGCGGGACTCGTACACTGAAGCTTTCTTT.

This clonotype showed up many times. The chain links TRBV6-1 to TRBJ1-3, with 9 bases fitting TRBD1. The CDR3 contains 15 residues. The germline gives CDR1 MNHNS, CDR2 SASEGT. V was clipped by 7 bases and J by 4 bases; unmatched bases: 8. This CDR3 reads CASTLQGARGNTIYF. CDR3 nucleotides: TGTGCCAGCACCCTACAGGGGGCGCGAGGAAACACCATATATTTT.

In its sample, this clonotype was seen many times. This chain joins TRBV28 and TRBJ2-4; weak D call: TRBD1 (5 bases). This CDR3 region has 14 residues. V was pared by 2 bases and J by 2 bases, with 7 bases between. CDR1 and CDR2 (germline): MDHEN, SYDVKM. CDR3 region: CASSLQGTKNIQYF. The DNA for the CDR3 is TGTGCCAGCAGTTTACAGGGCACCAAAAACATTCAGTACTTC.

This clonotype has more than one count but fewer than ten. The J gene is TRBJ1-1, the V gene TRBV27; 8 bases align to TRBD1. CDR3 length: 14 amino acids. J gave up 9 bases and V 5 bases, and 11 bases lay outside the gene matches. Germline CDR1 MNHEY, CDR2 SMNVEV (reference sequence). DNA of the CDR3: TGTGCCAGCAGTCCTCAGGGGGCCGGTACTAAAGCTTTCTTT. It is translated as CASSPQGAGTKAFF.

Many counts were recorded for this clonotype. This chain joins TRBV7-9 and TRBJ2-5, with D perhaps matching TRBD1 (6 bases). CDR3 length: 12 amino acids. CDR1 and CDR2 (germline): SEHNR, FQNEAQ (reference sequence). The germline V and J ends were trimmed by 6 bases and 3 bases, with 8 bases remaining between them. CDR3 DNA: TGTGCCAGCAGACGGACAGAAGAGACCCAGTACTTC. It is translated as CASRRTEETQYF.